This TCR beta chain was recovered during a study of vaccination effects on CD4 cells after COVID-19. Looking at the study overall: Samples that were drawn after vaccination came a median of 72 days after the second dose.

Points on this clone: Its target is unknown.

The repertoire was sequenced with immunoSEQ multiplex PCR; TCRdb's copy has only in-frame clones and lacks some. The sample has 25,000 to 30,000 clones; roughly 80% are singletons. Expansion with viral peptide pools was applied to antigen-specific CD4+ T cells by the ViraFEST assay prior to sequencing. The culture ran for about 11 days, and then CD4+ T cells were isolated. Two doses of BNT162b2 or mRNA-1273 vaccine were administered to participants. Vaccine recipients had no previous SARS-CoV-2 infection; their nucleocapsid antibodies were negative. Researchers reported culturing more than 1.5 million PBMC in each well, adding around 10 IU/ml IL-2 and roughly 10 ug/ml peptides. Cultures had half their medium replaced with IL-2 medium on days 3 and 7. This CDR3 contains 15 residues. The V end was cut by 3 bases, the J end by 0 bases, with 12 bases between. Germline V gene sequence: CDR1 GTSNPN, CDR2 SVGIG (reference sequence).

The source was CD4+ T cells from PBMCs cultured with SARS-CoV-2 spike peptides, collected after COVID-19 vaccination. This TCR was sampled from a human donor who received a COVID-19 vaccine. Some clones in this sample may be carry-over from other donors' samples. The chain carries TRBV30 and TRBJ2-1; D ambiguous. The CDR3 nucleotides are TGTGCCTGGAGCCCCCCGGCCCACTCCTACAATGAGCAGTTCTTC. Translating gives CAWSPPAHSYNEQFF.